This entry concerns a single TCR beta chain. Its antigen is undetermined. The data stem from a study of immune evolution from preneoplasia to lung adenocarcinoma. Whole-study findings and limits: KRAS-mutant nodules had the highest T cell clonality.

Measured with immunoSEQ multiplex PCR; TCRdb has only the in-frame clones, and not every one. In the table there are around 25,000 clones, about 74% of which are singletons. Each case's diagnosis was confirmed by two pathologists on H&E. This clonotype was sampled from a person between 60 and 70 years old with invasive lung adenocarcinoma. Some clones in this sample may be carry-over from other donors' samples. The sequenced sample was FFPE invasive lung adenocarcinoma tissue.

The CDR3 nucleotides read TGTGCCACAGGGCGGGCAGGGGGCTACGAGCAGTACTTC. Amino acid sequence: CATGRAGGYEQYF. The rearrangement joins TRBV10-3 to TRBJ2-7; 7 bases align to TRBD1. V gave up 10 bases and J gave up 3 bases; unmatched junction bases: 9. In germline, CDR1 is ENHRY, CDR2 SYGVKD. The length of the CDR3 is 13 residues.